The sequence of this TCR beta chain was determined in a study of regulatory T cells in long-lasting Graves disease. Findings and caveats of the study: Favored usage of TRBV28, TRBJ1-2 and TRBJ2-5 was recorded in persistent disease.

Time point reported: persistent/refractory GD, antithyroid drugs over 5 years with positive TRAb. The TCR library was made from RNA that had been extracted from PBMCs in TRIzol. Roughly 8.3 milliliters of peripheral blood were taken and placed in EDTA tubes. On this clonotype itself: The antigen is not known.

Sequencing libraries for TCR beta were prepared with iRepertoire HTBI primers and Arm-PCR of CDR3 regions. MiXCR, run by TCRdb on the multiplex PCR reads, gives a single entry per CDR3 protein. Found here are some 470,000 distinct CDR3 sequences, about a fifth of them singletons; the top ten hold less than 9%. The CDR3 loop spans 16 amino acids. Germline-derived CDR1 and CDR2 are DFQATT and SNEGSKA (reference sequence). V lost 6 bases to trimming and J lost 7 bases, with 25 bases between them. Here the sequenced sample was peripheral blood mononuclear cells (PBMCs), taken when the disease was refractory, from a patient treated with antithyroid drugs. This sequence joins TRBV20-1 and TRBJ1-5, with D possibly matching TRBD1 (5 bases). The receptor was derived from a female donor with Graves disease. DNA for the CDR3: TGCAGTGCAAAATCGTTCGTGGGGGGGGTTGGACAGCCCCAGCATTTT. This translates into CSAKSFVGGVGQPQHF.